This T cell receptor (beta chain) is drawn from a study of OX40 agonist ivuxolimab in advanced cancers. In the study overall: As their treatment, patients were administered ivuxolimab, an agonistic anti-OX40 (CD134) antibody. Prior anti-PD-1, anti-PD-L1 or anti-CTLA-4 therapy did not bar entry, and more than 35% had some.

About this clone: Other DNA sequences in the sample encode the same CDR3.

Only in-frame clones appear in the TCRdb table, and some are missing; sequencing was by immunoSEQ multiplex PCR. The table shows some 49,000 clones, with roughly 85% occurring only once. V gave up 0 bases and J gave up 3 bases, with 3 bases separating them. The CDR3 extends over 13 amino acids. From germline, CDR1 is MGHRA and CDR2 YSYEKL. V usage is TRBV4-1 and J usage is TRBJ2-1; D is uncertain. The TCR comes from an adult with an advanced solid tumor such as melanoma, head and neck, liver or kidney cancer. Specimen: CD4+ or CD8+ T cells sorted from blood, collected in a trial of the OX40 agonist ivuxolimab. The CDR3 sequence: CASSQDLYNEQFF. The CDR3 coding sequence is TGCGCCAGCAGCCAAGACCTCTACAATGAGCAGTTCTTC.